A selection of T cell receptor beta chains follows, all from one sample in a study of blood T cell repertoires in COVID-19. Only in-frame clones appear in the TCRdb table, and some are missing; sequencing was by immunoSEQ multiplex PCR. The sample holds over 150,000 clones, 85% to 95% seen once. The sample comprised peripheral blood. These receptors were collected from a man aged 45-65 years with acute or convalescent COVID-19. Both conserved end residues are part of each CDR3. A D gene is named only where the DNA matches it firmly. The size of a clone is reported for some rows only, either as once, few or many, or as a class for expanded clones.

J gene | D gene | clone size | V gene | CDR3 DNA | CDR3 protein
TRBJ1-5 | . | . | TRBV2 | TGTGCCAGCAGGGGGGGAGCCTCCAATCAGCCCCAGCATTTT | CASRGGASNQPQHF
TRBJ2-7 | . | . | TRBV18 | TGTGCCAGCTCCCAAAGGAATAGGGAGGCTGGCGAGCAGTACTTC | CASSQRNREAGEQYF
TRBJ2-7 | . | . | TRBV28 | TGTGCCAGCATTGGACAGCCCCTAGGAGAGCAGTACTTC | CASIGQPLGEQYF
TRBJ1-2 | TRBD1 | . | TRBV5-1 | TGCGCCAGCAGCTCCCCGCCGGCGGGACAGGGGACTTCTAACTATGGCTACACCTTC | CASSSPPAGQGTSNYGYTF
TRBJ2-7 | . | . | TRBV7-8 | TGTGCCAGCAGCACAAAACCCGGGACTTTGTGGTCCTACGAGCAGTACTTC | CASSTKPGTLWSYEQYF
TRBJ1-4 | TRBD1 | . | TRBV9 | TGTGCCAGCAGCGTAGGGCGGACAGGGGGAGGAAACGTGGAAAAACTGTTTTTT | CASSVGRTGGGNVEKLFF
TRBJ1-5 | TRBD1 | . | TRBV28 | TGTGCCAGCAGTCCACCGGGACAGGGGATTCCTTTCAGCAATCAGCCCCAGCATTTT | CASSPPGQGIPFSNQPQHF
TRBJ1-1 | . | . | TRBV5-4 | TGTGCCAGCAGCGCCCGGGGAGGGCTGAACACTGAAGCTTTCTTT | CASSARGGLNTEAFF
TRBJ2-2 | TRBD1 | . | TRBV29-1 | TGCAGCGTGGGTCGGTGGGGACAGCTTACCGGGGAGCTGTTTTTT | CSVGRWGQLTGELFF
TRBJ1-6 | . | . | TRBV3-1/TRBV3-2 | TGTGCCAGCAGCCAAGATGGGGGGGCTACCTATAATTCACCCCTCCACTTT | CASSQDGGATYNSPLHF
TRBJ2-3 | TRBD1 | . | TRBV7-9 | TGTGCCAGCAGCTTAAACAGGGGGCTGAGCACAGATACGCAGTATTTT | CASSLNRGLSTDTQYF
TRBJ1-4 | . | . | TRBV5-1 | TGCGCCAGCAGCTTGGACGGTACGGATGAAAAACTGTTTTTT | CASSLDGTDEKLFF
TRBJ2-1 | . | . | TRBV12-5 | TGTGCTAGTGGTTCCTCCGCGGTGTCGGGTGAGCAGTTCTTC | CASGSSAVSGEQFF
TRBJ1-2 | . | . | TRBV4-1 | TGCGCCAGCAGCCCTAGGGCAGGGGAGAACTATGGCTACACCTTC | CASSPRAGENYGYTF
TRBJ1-5 | . | . | TRBV27 | TGTGCCAGCAGTTTAGGCAGGGATCAGCCCCAGCATTTT | CASSLGRDQPQHF
TRBJ2-7 | . | . | TRBV5-4 | TGTGCCAGCAGCTTGGGACAGGACTACGAGCAGTACTTC | CASSLGQDYEQYF
TRBJ2-3 | TRBD2 | . | TRBV4-1 | TGCGCCAGCAGCAAAGAACCGGGACTAGCGGGTAAAATGGGCACAGATACGCAGTATTTT | CASSKEPGLAGKMGTDTQYF
TRBJ1-3 | . | . | TRBV11-2 | TGTGCCAGCAGCTCATTCAGGGCCACAGGAAACACCATATATTTT | CASSSFRATGNTIYF
TRBJ2-7 | . | . | TRBV19 | TGTGCCACCTCGGACTACCGCTACGAGCAGTACTTC | CATSDYRYEQYF
TRBJ2-2 | TRBD2 | once | TRBV5-1 | TGCGCCAGCAGCTTTGGCGGGACTAGCGGGACCGGGGAGCTGTTTTTT | CASSFGGTSGTGELFF
TRBJ2-1 | TRBD1 | . | TRBV7-3 | TGTGCCAGCAGCGTCGACAGGGGGTCCTACAATGAGCAGTTCTTC | CASSVDRGSYNEQFF
TRBJ1-1 | . | . | TRBV7-9 | TGTGCCAGCAGCTTAAGGACAGTTGAAGCTTTCTTT | CASSLRTVEAFF
TRBJ1-1 | . | few | TRBV18 | TGTGCCAGCTCCCTCGGGTCAGACACTGAAGCTTTCTTT | CASSLGSDTEAFF
TRBJ1-2 | TRBD1 | . | TRBV10-3 | TGTGCCATCAGATGGACAGGGGAGAACTATGGCTACACCTTC | CAIRWTGENYGYTF
TRBJ2-1 | . | . | TRBV6-5 | TGTGCCAGTTCCGCCGCCGGGAACAGGGACAATGAGCAGTTCTTC | CASSAAGNRDNEQFF
TRBJ2-1 | TRBD1 | . | TRBV25-1 | TGTGCCAGCACATGGGACAGGGAGGGCAATGAGCAGTTCTTC | CASTWDREGNEQFF
TRBJ1-2 | . | . | TRBV6-5 | TGTGCCAGCATGGGACACCTAAACTATGGCTACACCTTC | CASMGHLNYGYTF
TRBJ2-7 | . | few | TRBV6-6 | TGTGCCAGCAGTTACTACGTGCGGGACGGCTCCTACGAGCAGTACTTC | CASSYYVRDGSYEQYF
TRBJ2-1 | . | . | TRBV7-2 | TGTGCCAGCAGCTCGGACTATAGTGAGCAGTTCTTC | CASSSDYSEQFF
TRBJ1-2 | . | few | TRBV4-2 | TGTGCCAGCAGCCAATACTCCGGGGACACGGTTGGGGGTGGCTACACCTTC | CASSQYSGDTVGGGYTF
TRBJ1-6 | . | . | TRBV13 | TGTGCCAGCAGCCTAGCCGGTTCACCCCTCCACTTT | CASSLAGSPLHF
TRBJ2-7 | . | . | TRBV29-1 | TGCAGCGTTGAAGGAGGAGGGGACGAGCAGTACTTC | CSVEGGGDEQYF
TRBJ1-2 | TRBD1 | few | TRBV27 | TGTGCCAGCAGTTGGGCCGGGACAGGGGGCTATGGCTACACCTTC | CASSWAGTGGYGYTF
TRBJ1-3 | . | once | TRBV9 | TGTGCCAGCAGCCCCTTGGGGGCGAGGGTTGGAAACACCATATATTTT | CASSPLGARVGNTIYF
TRBJ1-2 | TRBD1 | . | TRBV7-2 | TGTGCCAGCAGCTTAGCGTACAGGGGGCAGGGCTACACCTTC | CASSLAYRGQGYTF
TRBJ1-5 | . | once | TRBV6-1 | TGTGCCAGCAGTGAATCTTTGAATCAGCCCCAGCATTTT | CASSESLNQPQHF
TRBJ2-7 | . | . | TRBV7-9 | TGTGCCAGCAGCTTCCCAGGGGGGCGGCACTACTCCTACGAGCAGTACTTC | CASSFPGGRHYSYEQYF
TRBJ2-3 | . | . | TRBV3-1/TRBV3-2 | TGTGCCAGCAGCGGACGGAGGATGGTAGGAGATACGCAGTATTTT | CASSGRRMVGDTQYF
TRBJ1-1 | TRBD1 | . | TRBV28 | TGTGCCAGCAATTATTGGGGCAGGGGGACTGAAGCTTTCTTT | CASNYWGRGTEAFF
TRBJ2-6 | TRBD1 | once | TRBV15 | TGTGCCACCAGCATCGGGACAGGGGGCTCTGGGGCCAACGTCCTGACTTTC | CATSIGTGGSGANVLTF
TRBJ1-1 | TRBD1 | . | TRBV5-8 | TGTGCCAGCCCAGGGGGAAGTACTGAAGCTTTCTTT | CASPGGSTEAFF
TRBJ1-1 | . | . | TRBV4-2 | TGTGCCAGCAGCCAATTACAGGCAGACGGGACTGAAGCTTTCTTT | CASSQLQADGTEAFF
TRBJ1-2 | . | . | TRBV6-6 | TGTGCCAGCAGCCCCGGAGGCTATGGCTACACCTTC | CASSPGGYGYTF
TRBJ2-7 | TRBD2 | once | TRBV15 | TGTGCCACCAGCAGCCCGGGACTAGGATCCTACGAGCAGTACTTC | CATSSPGLGSYEQYF
TRBJ1-4 | . | . | TRBV11-2 | TGTGCCAGCAGCTTAAGGCAGGATGAAAAACTGTTTTTT | CASSLRQDEKLFF
TRBJ1-1 | . | . | TRBV7-2 | TGTGCCAGCAGCCCCCAGGGCCTTGAAGCTTTCTTT | CASSPQGLEAFF